This T cell receptor (beta chain) was sequenced for a study of response to subunit inactivated influenza vaccine. The ends were cut back, 2 bases at V and 6 bases at J, with 28 bases in the middle. The CDR3 sequence is 20 residues long. The germline CDR1 and CDR2 sequences are LGHNA and YNFKEQ. TCRdb passed the RT-PCR reads through MiXCR, listing each CDR3 protein once. The repertoire holds approximately 490,000 distinct CDR3 sequences, with approximately 7.3% as singletons. This clonotype was picked up a small number of times. The target antigen is unknown. General study points: A suggestion made by the authors is that each seasonal influenza vaccination recruits few new T cells.

The TCR sequence derives from a man between 50 and 75 years old who received an inactivated influenza vaccine. The chain carries TRBV4-2 and TRBJ2-2; perhaps TRBD2 as D (5 bases). Sequenced material: PBMCs from blood, taken roughly 24 months after vaccination. The CDR3 loop is CASSQIRVLPTGMRAGELFF. CDR3 nucleotide sequence: TGTGCCAGCAGCCAAATCCGGGTCCTACCCACGGGTATGAGGGCCGGGGAGCTGTTTTTT.